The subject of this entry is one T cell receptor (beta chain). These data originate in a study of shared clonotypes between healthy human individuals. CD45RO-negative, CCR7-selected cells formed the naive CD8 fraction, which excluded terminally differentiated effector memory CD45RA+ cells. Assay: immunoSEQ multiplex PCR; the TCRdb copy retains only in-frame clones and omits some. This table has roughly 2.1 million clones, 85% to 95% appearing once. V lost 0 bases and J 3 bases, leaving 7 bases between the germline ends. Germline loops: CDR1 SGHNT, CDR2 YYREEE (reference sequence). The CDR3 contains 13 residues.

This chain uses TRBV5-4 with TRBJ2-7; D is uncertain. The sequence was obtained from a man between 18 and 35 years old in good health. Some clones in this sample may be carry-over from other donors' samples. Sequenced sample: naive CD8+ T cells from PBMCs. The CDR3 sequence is CASSLVGNYEQYF. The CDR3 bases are TGTGCCAGCAGCTTGGTTGGGAACTACGAGCAGTACTTC.